Only a few counts were recorded for the clone carrying this T cell receptor beta chain. Its antigen is still unknown. V lost 3 bases, J lost 0 bases, and 14 bases lay in between. This CDR3 spans 16 amino acids. Per the germline V gene, CDR1 is MNHNY and CDR2 is SVGAGI (reference sequence). The data stem from a study of T cell repertoires in cytomegalovirus infection. On the study more broadly: Recently identified HLA-C-restricted CMV epitopes and well-studied HLA-B-restricted CMV epitopes were used by the study. In public TCR beta signatures, there were indications of both CMV infection and matching HLA type. General study findings and limits: Dominating the ex vivo response were HLA-C-restricted CMV-specific TCR beta clonotypes. Frequencies of public TCR beta families were cumulated, and this identified carriers of CMV plus the relevant HLA.

TCRdb re-derived calls from the reads in MiXCR, one entry per CDR3 protein. The table lists nearly 700,000 distinct CDR3 sequences, around 35% of them singletons. The sequencing used cultured PBMCs, collected from culture after CMV antigen stimulation. The sequence came from a human donor in good health (CMV status not recorded). Some clones in this sample may be carry-over from other donors' samples. The rearrangement uses TRBV6-6 and TRBJ1-1; D is possibly TRBD1 (5 bases). The CDR3 region is CASSYRGGNMNTEAFF. In DNA form, the CDR3 reads TGTGCCAGCAGTTATCGGGGGGGGAACATGAACACTGAAGCTTTCTTT.